This is a list of T cell receptor beta chains from one sample in a study of OX40 agonist ivuxolimab in advanced cancers. Repertoires were generated with immunoSEQ multiplex PCR, while TCRdb's copy carries only in-frame clones and drops some. The sample shows under 80,000 clones, 86% of them seen only once. The source was CD4+ or CD8+ T cells sorted from blood, collected in a trial of the OX40 agonist ivuxolimab. These receptors came from an adult with an advanced solid tumor such as melanoma, head and neck, liver or kidney cancer. The CDR3 runs from the conserved cysteine through the conserved F or W. A D gene is named only where the DNA matches it firmly. Part of the rows lack a size; the others show once, few, many or a class for expanded clones.

NA | TRBJ1-6 | TRBD1 | TRBV5-1 | TGCGCCAGCAGCACAGGGACAGGTCGATCACCCCTCCACTTT | CASSTGTGRSPLHF
NA | TRBJ1-1 | TRBD1 | TRBV9 | TGTGCCAGCAGCGCCCGGGACAGGGACACTGAAGCTTTCTTT | CASSARDRDTEAFF
NA | TRBJ2-7 | TRBD1 | TRBV28 | TGTGCCAGCAGTCTGGGACAGGGGGGCGAGCAGTACTTC | CASSLGQGGEQYF
NA | TRBJ2-7 | TRBD1 | TRBV28 | TGTGCCAGCAGTTTCTGGCAGGGGGCTAGTGGCGAGCAGTACTTC | CASSFWQGASGEQYF
NA | TRBJ1-5 | TRBD1 | TRBV7-2 | TGTGCCAGCAGCACAACAGGGGTTCACGAGCCCCAGCATTTT | CASSTTGVHEPQHF
NA | TRBJ2-7 | NA | TRBV5-1 | TGCGCCAGCAGCTTCGGGGGTCGGTCCGTGGTCGAGCAGTACTTC | CASSFGGRSVVEQYF
NA | TRBJ2-5 | TRBD1 | TRBV7-4 | TGTGCCTCACCGGGACAGGGATCATCGGCCCAGTACTTC | CASPGQGSSAQYF
NA | TRBJ2-1 | TRBD2 | TRBV9 | TGTGCCAGCAGCCTACGGGGGGGCCCCTACAATGAGCAGTTCTTC | CASSLRGGPYNEQFF
NA | TRBJ1-1 | NA | TRBV28 | TGTGCCAGCAGTTTCGACGCGAACACTGAAGCTTTCTTT | CASSFDANTEAFF
NA | TRBJ2-3 | TRBD2 | TRBV28 | TGTGCCAGCAAGCGGGGAGGCACAGATACGCAGTATTTT | CASKRGGTDTQYF
NA | TRBJ1-2 | NA | TRBV7-2 | TGTGCCAGCAGCTTACGATATGGGGTCAGCGCCTATGGCTACACCTTC | CASSLRYGVSAYGYTF
medium-sized | TRBJ2-7 | NA | TRBV7-9 | TGTGCCAGCAGCTTAGGAGGAGGCAGGGTCTCCTACGAGCAGTACTTC | CASSLGGGRVSYEQYF
NA | TRBJ2-3 | TRBD2 | TRBV2 | TGTGCCAGCAGTGAAGATAGGGACTATGGGGATACGCAGTATTTT | CASSEDRDYGDTQYF
NA | TRBJ1-4 | TRBD1 | TRBV7-6 | TGTGCCAGCAGCTCGTCATGGGACAGGGACGATGAAAAACTGTTTTTT | CASSSSWDRDDEKLFF
NA | TRBJ2-7 | NA | TRBV7-3 | TGTGCCAGCAGCTTCTCCCGCCGGACAGTTGAATACGAGCAGTACTTC | CASSFSRRTVEYEQYF
NA | TRBJ2-3 | NA | TRBV7-9 | TGTGCAGAACATTACACAGATACGCAGTATTTT | CAEHYTDTQYF